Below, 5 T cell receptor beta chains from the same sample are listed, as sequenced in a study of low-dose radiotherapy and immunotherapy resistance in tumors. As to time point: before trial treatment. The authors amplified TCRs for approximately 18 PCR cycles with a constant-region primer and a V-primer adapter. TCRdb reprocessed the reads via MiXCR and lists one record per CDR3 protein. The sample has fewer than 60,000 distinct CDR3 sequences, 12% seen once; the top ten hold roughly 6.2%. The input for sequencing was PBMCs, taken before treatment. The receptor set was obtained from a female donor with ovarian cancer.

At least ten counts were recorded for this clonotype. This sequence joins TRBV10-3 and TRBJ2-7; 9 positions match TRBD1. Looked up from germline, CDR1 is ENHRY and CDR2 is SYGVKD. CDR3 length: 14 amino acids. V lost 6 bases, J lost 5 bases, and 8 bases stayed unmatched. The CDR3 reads CAIRDRGLLHEQYF. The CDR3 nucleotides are TGTGCCATCAGGGACAGGGGCCTACTCCACGAGCAGTACTTC.

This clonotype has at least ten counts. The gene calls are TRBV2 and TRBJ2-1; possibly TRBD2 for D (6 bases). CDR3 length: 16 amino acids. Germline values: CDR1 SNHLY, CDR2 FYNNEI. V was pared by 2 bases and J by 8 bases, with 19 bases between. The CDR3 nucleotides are TGTGCCAGCAGTGAACAGCAAACGGGAGCCGGTTATGAGCAGTTCTTC. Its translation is CASSEQQTGAGYEQFF.

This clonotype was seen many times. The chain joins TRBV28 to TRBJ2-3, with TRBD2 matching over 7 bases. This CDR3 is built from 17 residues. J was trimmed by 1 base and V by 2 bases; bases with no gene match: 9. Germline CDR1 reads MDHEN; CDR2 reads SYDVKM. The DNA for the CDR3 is TGTGCCAGCAGTTTACTGGCGGGAGTGGGGGGCACAGATACGCAGTATTTT. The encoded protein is CASSLLAGVGGTDTQYF. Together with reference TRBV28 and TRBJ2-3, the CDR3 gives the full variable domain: DVKVTQSSRYLVKRTGEKVFLECVQDMDHENMFWYRQDPGLGLRLIYFSYDVKMKEKGDIPEGYSVSREKKERFSLILESASTNQTSMYLCASSLLAGVGGTDTQYFGPGTRLTVL.

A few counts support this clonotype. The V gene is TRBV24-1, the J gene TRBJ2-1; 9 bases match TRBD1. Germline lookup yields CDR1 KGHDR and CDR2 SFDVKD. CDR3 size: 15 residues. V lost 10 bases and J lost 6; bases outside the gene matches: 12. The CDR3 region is CATGSSGTGTNEQFF. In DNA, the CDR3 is TGTGCCACGGGGTCCTCCGGGACAGGGACCAATGAGCAGTTCTTC.

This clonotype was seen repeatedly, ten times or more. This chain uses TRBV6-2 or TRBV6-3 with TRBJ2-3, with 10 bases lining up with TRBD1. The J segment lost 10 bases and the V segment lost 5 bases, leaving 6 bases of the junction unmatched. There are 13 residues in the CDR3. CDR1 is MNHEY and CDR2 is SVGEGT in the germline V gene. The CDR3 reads CASSQRQGASQYF. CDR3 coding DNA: TGTGCCAGCAGTCAACGACAGGGGGCTTCGCAGTATTTT.